Described below is a single TCR beta chain sequence and its context. As yet, its antigen is unknown. The sample contains more than one DNA sequence encoding this CDR3. The data are from a study of cytomegalovirus exposure and HLA in healthy donors. Study-wide findings and caveats: As was reported, the HLA-A and HLA-B alleles of most subjects were accurately predicted from TCR beta sequences. Immune exposure information comprised only CMV serostatus. A later look showed TCR association rates differing by HLA locus, highest for DRB1 and lowest for HLA-C.

The PCR employed 60 Vbeta primers together with 13 Jbeta primers. The protocol was immunoSEQ multiplex PCR, while the TCRdb copy is restricted to in-frame clones and leaves out a portion. The repertoire shows about 41,000 clones; the top ten hold more than 5%. J gave up 3 bases and V 0 bases, and 3 bases lay outside the gene matches. CDR3 length equals 15 residues. Germline CDR1 and CDR2: SGHDT and YYEEEE. This receptor was identified in a man between 25 and 39 years old in good health and CMV-seronegative. V and J are TRBV5-6 and TRBJ2-7, with TRBD1 matching 10 bases. Sample: PBMCs. The CDR3 spells CASSLAGQGIYEQYF. The CDR3 DNA reads as TGTGCCAGCAGCTTGGCGGGACAGGGGATCTACGAGCAGTACTTC.